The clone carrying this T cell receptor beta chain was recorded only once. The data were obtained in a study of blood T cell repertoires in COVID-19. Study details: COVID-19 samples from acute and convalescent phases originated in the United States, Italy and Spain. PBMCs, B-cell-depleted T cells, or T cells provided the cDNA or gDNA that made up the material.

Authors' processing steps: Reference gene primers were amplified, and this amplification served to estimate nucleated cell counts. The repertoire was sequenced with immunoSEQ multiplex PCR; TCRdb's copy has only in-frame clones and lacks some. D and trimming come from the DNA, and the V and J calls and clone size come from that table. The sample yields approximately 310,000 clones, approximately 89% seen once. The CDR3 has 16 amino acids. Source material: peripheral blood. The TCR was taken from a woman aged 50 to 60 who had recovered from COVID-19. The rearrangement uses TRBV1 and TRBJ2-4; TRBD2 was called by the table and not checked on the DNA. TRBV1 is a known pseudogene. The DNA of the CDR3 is TGCACCAGCAGCCAAGTTCTTTCGGTTGGCAAAAACATTCAGTACTTC. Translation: CTSSQVLSVGKNIQYF.